Listed below are T cell receptor beta chains from one sample, sequenced in a study of cytomegalovirus exposure and HLA in healthy donors. This table comes from immunoSEQ multiplex PCR, and its TCRdb copy is limited to in-frame clones, with some not included. This table has approximately 200,000 clones, roughly 83% appearing once. Sequencing used PBMCs. The receptors derive from a girl between 5 and 17 years old in good health and CMV-seronegative. Each CDR3 is given with its conserved first and last residue. D genes are given only for firm matches. Some rows have no size entry. The others give once, few or many, or a class for an expanded clone.

v_call	d_call	clone_size	j_call	cdr3_nt	cdr3_aa
TRBV9	NA	NA	TRBJ2-6	TGTGCCAGCAGCGTAGTTGGTAGGGGCTCTGGGGCCAACGTCCTGACTTTC	CASSVVGRGSGANVLTF
TRBV7-2	TRBD1	once	TRBJ1-2	TGTGCCAGCAGCACGCGACAGGGAAGTCATGGCTACACCTTC	CASSTRQGSHGYTF
TRBV30	TRBD1	few	TRBJ1-4	TGTGCCTGGAGTGCCAGACAGGGCCTGTTTTTT	CAWSARQGLFF
TRBV28	TRBD1	NA	TRBJ1-5	TGTGCCAGCAGTTTCAGGCAGGGGGGACAGCCCCAGCATTTT	CASSFRQGGQPQHF
TRBV5-3	TRBD2	few	TRBJ2-3	TGTGCCAGAAGCTCCCCCTCTAGCATACGGGGGGAGTCGGATACGCAGTATTTT	CARSSPSSIRGESDTQYF
TRBV28	TRBD2	NA	TRBJ2-7	TGTGCCAGCAACAGTTTGCTAGCGGGAGGAGTCGAGCAGTACTTC	CASNSLLAGGVEQYF
TRBV6-5	NA	NA	TRBJ2-7	TGTGCCGGAGCGGGCCGGGGCTTCTACGAGCAGTACTTC	CAGAGRGFYEQYF
TRBV6-1	TRBD1	NA	TRBJ2-2	TGTGCCAGCAGTGGAGGACAGGGGGCGGTCACCGGGGAGCTGTTTTTT	CASSGGQGAVTGELFF
TRBV5-1	NA	NA	TRBJ2-7	TGCGCCAGCAGCTTGGTTAGCCCGATCTACGAGCAGTACTTC	CASSLVSPIYEQYF
TRBV7-9	NA	NA	TRBJ1-2	TGTGCCAGCACCAACCACTGGGCTTCCGGCTACACCTTC	CASTNHWASGYTF
TRBV18	NA	NA	TRBJ2-7	TGTGCCAGCTCACTCCTTTCGCCGGTACTCGGACAGAGCTACGAGCAGTACTTC	CASSLLSPVLGQSYEQYF
TRBV5-6	NA	NA	TRBJ2-7	TGTGCCAGCAGCTTGGAGAGGGTCACGAGCTCCTACGAGCAGTACTTC	CASSLERVTSSYEQYF
TRBV28	NA	NA	TRBJ1-2	TGTGCCAGCAGTATAACAGGGATCTATGGCTACACCTTC	CASSITGIYGYTF
TRBV19	NA	NA	TRBJ2-7	TGTGCCAGTAGTATCCGGGACACCTACGAGCAGTACTTC	CASSIRDTYEQYF
TRBV13	NA	NA	TRBJ2-5	TGTGCCAGCAGCCAACAGGGAGTTGGACAAGAGACCCAGTACTTC	CASSQQGVGQETQYF
TRBV7-9	NA	NA	TRBJ1-1	TGTGCCAGCAGCTTAGAGCTGAACACTGAAGCTTTCTTT	CASSLELNTEAFF
TRBV28	NA	NA	TRBJ1-2	TGTGCCAGCAATTCCCCTTCGGGGGGGGATGGCTACACCTTC	CASNSPSGGDGYTF
TRBV28	TRBD1	NA	TRBJ2-2	TGTGCCAGCAGCTCACCGTTTGGACAGGGGAACACCGGGGAGCTGTTTTTT	CASSSPFGQGNTGELFF
TRBV19	NA	NA	TRBJ2-6	TGTGCCAGTACGGTTGGGGCCAACGTCCTGACTTTC	CASTVGANVLTF
TRBV7-9	TRBD2	NA	TRBJ2-1	TGTGCCAGCAGCTTTTCCTTGGTAGCGGGGATTGATGAGCAGTTCTTC	CASSFSLVAGIDEQFF
TRBV7-9	NA	NA	TRBJ1-1	TGTGCCAGCAGCCACCTAATCCCGACTGCTGAAGCTTTCTTT	CASSHLIPTAEAFF
TRBV9	NA	NA	TRBJ2-1	TGTGCCAGCAGCGTAGCTTTCACGGGGACCTACAATGAGCAGTTCTTC	CASSVAFTGTYNEQFF
TRBV4-1	NA	NA	TRBJ2-7	TGCGCCAGCAGCCAAGATATCGGCGGGGGCCGGCCCGAGCAGTACTTC	CASSQDIGGGRPEQYF
TRBV2	TRBD1	NA	TRBJ2-7	TGTGCCAGCAGTGGAAAGACAGGGACCTACGAGCAGTACTTC	CASSGKTGTYEQYF
TRBV6-5	TRBD1	NA	TRBJ2-2	TGTGCCAGCAGTGGACAGGGGACGGCCACCGGGGAGCTGTTTTTT	CASSGQGTATGELFF
TRBV7-9	TRBD1	NA	TRBJ1-1	TGTGCCAGCAGCCAAACAGGGGCGACTGGTGGGGGGTGGAGAGCTTTCTTT	CASSQTGATGGGWRAFF
TRBV4-1	TRBD2	NA	TRBJ2-7	TGCGCCAGCAGCCGAGCGAGCGGGATGAGCTCCTACGAGCAGTACTTC	CASSRASGMSSYEQYF
TRBV28	TRBD1	NA	TRBJ1-4	TGTGCCAGCAGTCCCTACAGGGGATCAAATGAAAAACTGTTTTTT	CASSPYRGSNEKLFF
TRBV18	TRBD1	NA	TRBJ1-5	TGTGCCAGCTCAAAGTCCGGGACAGGGAATCAGCCCCAGCATTTT	CASSKSGTGNQPQHF
TRBV28	NA	NA	TRBJ1-1	TGTGCCAGCCAGAACACTGAAGCTTTCTTT	CASQNTEAFF
TRBV7-3	TRBD2	NA	TRBJ2-1	TGTGCCAGCAGCCCATCGGCGGGAGGAGTCACACGCGATGAGCAGTTCTTC	CASSPSAGGVTRDEQFF
TRBV20-1	NA	NA	TRBJ1-1	TGCAGTGCTCCTGGACAGAGAGAAGCTTTCTTT	CSAPGQREAFF
TRBV6-1	NA	few	TRBJ2-3	TGTGCCAGCAGTGAAGATAGGACTTCCGACGTAACAGATACGCAGTATTTT	CASSEDRTSDVTDTQYF
TRBV10-3	NA	few	TRBJ1-2	TGTGCCATCAGGAACGACAGTTTGAATCGAGGCTACACCTTC	CAIRNDSLNRGYTF
TRBV5-1	NA	NA	TRBJ2-1	TGCGCCAGCAGCTTTTTACCGGGGTCCTCCTACAATGAGCAGTTCTTC	CASSFLPGSSYNEQFF
TRBV4-2	TRBD2	few	TRBJ2-3	TGTGCCAGCAGCCAAGATCCGCCTAGCGGGCCCAACACAGATACGCAGTATTTT	CASSQDPPSGPNTDTQYF
TRBV6-5	NA	NA	TRBJ1-4	TGTGCCAGCAGTTATAGCCCGGGGTCAACTAATGAAAAACTGTTTTTT	CASSYSPGSTNEKLFF
TRBV28	TRBD2	NA	TRBJ2-3	TGTGCCAGCAGTCCACCGGGACTAGCGGGCCTTGATACGCAGTATTTT	CASSPPGLAGLDTQYF
TRBV6-1	TRBD2	NA	TRBJ2-3	TGTGCCAGCAGTGACCGGGGGGGTGCAGATACGCAGTATTTT	CASSDRGGADTQYF
TRBV30	NA	few	TRBJ2-1	TGTGCCTGGTGCCCGGGATGGACTGAGCAGTTCTTC	CAWCPGWTEQFF
TRBV28	NA	NA	TRBJ1-1	TGTGCCAGCAAAGCCATGAACACTGAAGCTTTCTTT	CASKAMNTEAFF
TRBV19	NA	NA	TRBJ1-1	TGTGCCAGTAGTATAGGCATCGCGTTGACTGAAGCTTTCTTT	CASSIGIALTEAFF
TRBV28	NA	NA	TRBJ1-2	TGTGCCAGCAGTCCCACCACAGGGCGCGGCTACACCTTC	CASSPTTGRGYTF